The present entry profiles one T cell receptor beta chain with its context. CDR1 SQVTM and CDR2 ANQGSEA come from the germline V gene. The V end was cut by 4 bases, the J end by 0 bases, with 9 bases between. This CDR3 comprises 14 residues. The data belong to a study of blood T cell repertoires in COVID-19. Study-level background: From the United States, Italy and Spain came samples of acute and convalescent COVID-19. PBMCs, B-cell-depleted T cells, or T cells provided the cDNA or gDNA that made up the material.

Original handling: How many nucleated cells were present was estimated from reference gene primer amplification. The repertoire was sequenced with immunoSEQ multiplex PCR; TCRdb's copy has only in-frame clones and lacks some. V and J calls and clone size are copied from that table; D and trimming were computed from the DNA. Among 80,000 to 100,000 clones listed, about 80% were seen once. This chain joins TRBV29-1 and TRBJ2-2; possibly TRBD1 for D (6 bases). Sequences were obtained from peripheral blood. This TCR derives from a man aged 70 or older with active or convalescent COVID-19. The CDR3 sequence is CSVGAGANTGELFF. CDR3 sequence (DNA): TGCAGCGTTGGGGCAGGGGCGAACACCGGGGAGCTGTTTTTT.